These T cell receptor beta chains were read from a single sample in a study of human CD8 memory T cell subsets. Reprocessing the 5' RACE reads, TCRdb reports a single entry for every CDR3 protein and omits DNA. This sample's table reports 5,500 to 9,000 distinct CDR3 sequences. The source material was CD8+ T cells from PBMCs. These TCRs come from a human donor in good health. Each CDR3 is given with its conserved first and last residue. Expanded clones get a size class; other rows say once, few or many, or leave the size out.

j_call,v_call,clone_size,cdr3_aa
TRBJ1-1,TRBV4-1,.,CASSQVGQPSNTEAFF
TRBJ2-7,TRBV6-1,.,CASSEGRDGSYEQYF
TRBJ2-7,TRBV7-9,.,CASSLGTEQYF
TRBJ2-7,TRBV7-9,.,CASSSRDREIYEQYF
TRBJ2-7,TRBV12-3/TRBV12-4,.,CASSDSRQGSYEQYF
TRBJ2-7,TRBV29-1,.,CSVLRDSANEQYF
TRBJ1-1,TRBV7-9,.,CASADGNTEAFF
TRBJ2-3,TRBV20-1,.,CSAREEGASGRTDTQYF
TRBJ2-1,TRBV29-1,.,CSVVGLAGSNEQFF
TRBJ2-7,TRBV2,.,CASSILQGGSYEQYF
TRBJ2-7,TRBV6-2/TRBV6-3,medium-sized,CASSYRTSGSYEQYF
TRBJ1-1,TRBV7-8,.,CASSLVYPQTNTEAFF
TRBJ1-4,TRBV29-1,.,CSVEVRHMDFEKLFF
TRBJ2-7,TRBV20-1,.,CSARGTAWEQYF
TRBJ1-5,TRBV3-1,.,CASSPRVGQNQPQHF
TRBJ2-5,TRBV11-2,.,CASSLGARQETQYF
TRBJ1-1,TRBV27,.,CASSLSSLRGGAEAFF
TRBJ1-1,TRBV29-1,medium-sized,CSVAPGDASFEAFF
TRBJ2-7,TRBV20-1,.,CSARRQGVDEQYF
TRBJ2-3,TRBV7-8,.,CASSPDGLAADTQYF